Each of the 10 T cell receptor beta chains below was sequenced from the same sample in a study of CD8 T cells in Susac syndrome. RNA was extracted with the RNeasy kit, and a quantity of 0.5 to 1 ug was reverse transcribed using random hexamers. TCRdb ran MiXCR on the immunoSEQ multiplex PCR reads and lists one entry per CDR3 protein. The data show 150,000 to 250,000 distinct CDR3 sequences, with 90% to 95% seen just once and roughly 0.088% held by the top ten. The sample comprised CD4+ T cells from PBMCs. The receptors were gathered from a human donor with multiple sclerosis.

The gene calls are TRBV15 and TRBJ1-5; possibly TRBD1 for D (5 bases). The V gene's germline CDR1 is LNHNV and CDR2 YYDKDF (reference sequence). This CDR3 is built from 15 residues. V gave up 5 bases and J gave up 4 bases, with 15 bases separating them. CDR3 region: CATSVPLGLNQPQHF. The CDR3, as DNA: TGTGCCACCAGCGTCCCCCTGGGGCTTAATCAGCCCCAGCATTTT.

The genes are TRBV29-1 and TRBJ2-1; tentatively, D is TRBD1 (5 bases). V gave up 4 bases and J gave up 7 bases, with 14 bases separating them. Germline CDR1 and CDR2: SQVTM and ANQGSEA. The CDR3 is 13 amino acids. The CDR3 protein is CSVGGRQRNEQFF. The CDR3 coding sequence is TGCAGCGTTGGGGGCCGACAGAGGAATGAGCAGTTCTTC.

This chain links TRBV3-1 with TRBJ2-7, with 9 nucleotides matching TRBD2. This CDR3 contains 14 residues. Per the germline V gene, CDR1 is LGHDT and CDR2 is YNNKEL (reference sequence). V dropped 6 bases and J dropped 7; count of bases not matched to a gene: 10. Here the CDR3 DNA reads TGTGCCAGCAGACGGACTAGCGAGGGGCGGGAGCAGTACTTC. Its translation is CASRRTSEGREQYF.

This rearrangement joins TRBV7-3 to TRBJ1-1; 8 bases are shared with TRBD1. The CDR3 totals 14 residues. J gave up 1 base and V 6 bases, and 4 bases lay outside the gene matches. Germline loops: CDR1 SGHTA, CDR2 FQGTGA. CDR3 DNA sequence: TGTGCCAGCAGTTTCCAGGGGGCGAACACTGAAGCTTTCTTT. Translated, it gives CASSFQGANTEAFF.

V and J are TRBV20-1 and TRBJ2-7, with 7 nucleotides matching TRBD2. The germline V gene has CDR1 DFQATT and CDR2 SNEGSKA (reference sequence). This CDR3 region has 12 residues. In DNA, the CDR3 is TGCATGGCTAGCGGCGATTCCTACGAGCAGTACTTC. Its protein product is CMASGDSYEQYF.

V gene TRBV5-1 combines with J gene TRBJ1-5; TRBD1 might be the D (5 bases). V was shortened by 0 bases and J by 1 base, with 14 bases between the two germline ends. From germline, CDR1 is SGHRS and CDR2 YFSETQ. There are 17 residues in the CDR3. The CDR3 DNA follows: TGCGCCAGCAGCTTGGTTGGTGGGGGTAAGAGCAATCAGCCCCAGCATTTT. It specifies CASSLVGGGKSNQPQHF.

The chain carries TRBV18 and TRBJ2-1, with TRBD2 identical over 13 bases. Looked up from germline, CDR1 is KGHSH and CDR2 is LQKENI. V lost 4 bases to trimming and J lost 8 bases; unmatched junction nucleotides: 2. This CDR3 is 14 amino acids long. The CDR3 is CASSRTSGGDEQFF. DNA of the CDR3: TGTGCCAGCTCACGGACTAGCGGGGGCGATGAGCAGTTCTTC. The full variable domain, in which reference TRBV18 and TRBJ2-1 provide the parts outside the CDR3, is NAGVMQNPRHLVRRRGQEARLRCSPMKGHSHVYWYRQLPEEGLKFMVYLQKENIIDESGMPKERFSAEFPKEGPSILRIQQVVRGDSAAYFCASSRTSGGDEQFFGPGTRLTVL.

This clonotype was found once. The CDR3 spells CASSIPWRNTEAFF. The CDR3 DNA sequence: TGTGCCAGTAGTATCCCTTGGAGGAACACTGAAGCTTTCTTT. The rearrangement links TRBV19 to TRBJ1-1, with D hard to call. Per germline, CDR1 LNHDA and CDR2 SQIVND (reference sequence). The ends were cut back, 3 bases at V and 1 base at J, with 9 bases in the middle. The CDR3 covers 14 residues.

The chain links TRBV6-5 to TRBJ2-1; D remains ambiguous. CDR3 length: 15 amino acids. Germline CDR1 and CDR2: MNHEY and SVGAGI. Trimming shortened V by 4 bases and J by 0 bases, and 10 bases separated the two germline ends. CDR3 loop: CASSFAESSYNEQFF. CDR3 in DNA: TGTGCCAGCAGTTTCGCCGAGAGCTCCTACAATGAGCAGTTCTTC.

This clonotype appeared once. The V gene is TRBV29-1, the J gene TRBJ1-2; 10 bases line up with TRBD1. This CDR3 contains 13 residues. V dropped 3 bases and J dropped 8; count of bases not matched to a gene: 6. Germline CDR1 SQVTM, CDR2 ANQGSEA. The CDR3 loop reads CSVEDRDRGGYTF. The CDR3 DNA follows: TGCAGCGTTGAGGATAGGGACAGGGGCGGCTACACCTTC.